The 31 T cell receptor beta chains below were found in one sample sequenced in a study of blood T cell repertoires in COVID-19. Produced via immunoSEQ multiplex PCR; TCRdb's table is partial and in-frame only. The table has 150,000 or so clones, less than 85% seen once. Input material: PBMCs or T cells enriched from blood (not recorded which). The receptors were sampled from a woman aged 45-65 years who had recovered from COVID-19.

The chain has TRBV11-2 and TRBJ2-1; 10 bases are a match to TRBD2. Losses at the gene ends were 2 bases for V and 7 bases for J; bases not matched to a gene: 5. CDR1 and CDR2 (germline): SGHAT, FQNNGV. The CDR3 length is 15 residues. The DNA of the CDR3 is TGTGCCAGCAGCTTAACTAGCGGGGCACCTAATGAGCAGTTCTTC. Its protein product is CASSLTSGAPNEQFF.

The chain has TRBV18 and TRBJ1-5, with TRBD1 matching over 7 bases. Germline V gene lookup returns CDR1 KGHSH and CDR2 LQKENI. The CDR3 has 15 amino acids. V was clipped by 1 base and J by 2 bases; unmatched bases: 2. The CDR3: CASSPQGAGNQPQHF. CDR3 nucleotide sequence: TGTGCCAGCTCACCACAGGGGGCAGGCAATCAGCCCCAGCATTTT. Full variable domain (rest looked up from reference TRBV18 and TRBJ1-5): NAGVMQNPRHLVRRRGQEARLRCSPMKGHSHVYWYRQLPEEGLKFMVYLQKENIIDESGMPKERFSAEFPKEGPSILRIQQVVRGDSAAYFCASSPQGAGNQPQHFGDGTRLSIL.

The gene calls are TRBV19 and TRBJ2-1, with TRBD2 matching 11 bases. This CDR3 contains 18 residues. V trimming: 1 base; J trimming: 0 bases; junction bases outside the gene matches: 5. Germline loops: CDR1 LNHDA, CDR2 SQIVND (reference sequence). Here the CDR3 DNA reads TGTGCCAGTAGTATAGCTAGCGGGGGGTCAAGCTCCTACAATGAGCAGTTCTTC. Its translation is CASSIASGGSSSYNEQFF.

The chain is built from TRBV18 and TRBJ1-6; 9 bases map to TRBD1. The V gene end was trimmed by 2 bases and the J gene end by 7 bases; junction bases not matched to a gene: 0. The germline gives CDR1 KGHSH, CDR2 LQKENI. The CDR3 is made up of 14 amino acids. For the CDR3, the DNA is TGTGCCAGCTCACCAGGGACAGGGAATTCACCCCTCCACTTT. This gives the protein CASSPGTGNSPLHF.

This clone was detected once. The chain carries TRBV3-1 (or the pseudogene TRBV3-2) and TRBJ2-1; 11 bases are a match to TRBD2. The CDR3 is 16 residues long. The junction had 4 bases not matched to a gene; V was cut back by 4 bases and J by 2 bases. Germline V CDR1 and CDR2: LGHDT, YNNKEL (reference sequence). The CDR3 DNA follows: TGTGCCAGCAGCCCAACTAGCGGGAGAGCCTACAATGAGCAGTTCTTC. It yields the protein CASSPTSGRAYNEQFF.

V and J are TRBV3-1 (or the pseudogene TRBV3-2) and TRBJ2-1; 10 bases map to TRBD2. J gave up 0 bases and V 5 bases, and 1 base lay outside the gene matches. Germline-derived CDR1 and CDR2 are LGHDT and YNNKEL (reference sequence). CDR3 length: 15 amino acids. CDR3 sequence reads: CASSLAGGSYNEQFF. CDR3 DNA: TGTGCCAGCAGCTTAGCGGGGGGCTCCTACAATGAGCAGTTCTTC.

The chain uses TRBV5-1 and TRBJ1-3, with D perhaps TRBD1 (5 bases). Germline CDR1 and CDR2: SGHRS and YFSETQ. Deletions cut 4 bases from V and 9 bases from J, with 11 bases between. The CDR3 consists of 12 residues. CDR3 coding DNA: TGCGCCAGCAGCGCCCAGGGAGGCACCATATATTTT. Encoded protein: CASSAQGGTIYF.

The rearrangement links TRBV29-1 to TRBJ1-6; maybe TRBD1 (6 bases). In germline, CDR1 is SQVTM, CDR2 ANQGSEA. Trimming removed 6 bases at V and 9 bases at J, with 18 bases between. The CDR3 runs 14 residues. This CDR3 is CSVRAQGPLSPLHF. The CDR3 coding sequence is TGCAGCGTCAGAGCGCAGGGGCCTCTTTCACCCCTCCACTTT. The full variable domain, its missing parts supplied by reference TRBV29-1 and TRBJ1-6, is SAVISQKPSRDICQRGTSLTIQCQVDSQVTMMFWYRQQPGQSLTLIATANQGSEATYESGFVIDKFPISRPNLTFSTLTVSNMSPEDSSIYLCSVRAQGPLSPLHFGNGTRLTVT.

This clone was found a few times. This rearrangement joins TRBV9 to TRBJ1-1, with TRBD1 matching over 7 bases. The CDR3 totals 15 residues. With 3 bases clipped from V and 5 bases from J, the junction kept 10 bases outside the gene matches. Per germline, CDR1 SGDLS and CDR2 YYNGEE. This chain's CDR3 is CASSAGGQRTTEAFF. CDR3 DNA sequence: TGTGCCAGCAGCGCTGGGGGACAGCGTACTACTGAAGCTTTCTTT.

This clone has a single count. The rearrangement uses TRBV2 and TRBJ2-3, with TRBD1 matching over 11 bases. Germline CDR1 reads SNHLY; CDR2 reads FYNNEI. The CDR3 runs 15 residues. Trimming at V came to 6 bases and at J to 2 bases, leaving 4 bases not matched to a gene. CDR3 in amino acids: CASSPGQGVTDTQYF. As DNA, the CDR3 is TGTGCCAGCAGCCCGGGACAGGGGGTCACAGATACGCAGTATTTT.

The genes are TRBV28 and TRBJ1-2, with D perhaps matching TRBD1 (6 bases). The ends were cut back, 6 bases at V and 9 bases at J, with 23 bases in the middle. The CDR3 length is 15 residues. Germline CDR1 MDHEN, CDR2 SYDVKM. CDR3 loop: CASSTPGGGRVSYTF. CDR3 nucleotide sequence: TGTGCCAGCAGCACTCCCGGCGGGGGGCGCGTGAGCTACACCTTC.

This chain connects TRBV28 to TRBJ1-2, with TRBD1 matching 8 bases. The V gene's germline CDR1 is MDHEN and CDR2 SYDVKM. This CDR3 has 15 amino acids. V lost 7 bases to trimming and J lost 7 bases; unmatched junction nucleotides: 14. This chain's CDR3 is CASILQGASVSGYTF. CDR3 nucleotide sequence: TGTGCCAGCATATTGCAGGGGGCGTCAGTAAGTGGCTACACCTTC.

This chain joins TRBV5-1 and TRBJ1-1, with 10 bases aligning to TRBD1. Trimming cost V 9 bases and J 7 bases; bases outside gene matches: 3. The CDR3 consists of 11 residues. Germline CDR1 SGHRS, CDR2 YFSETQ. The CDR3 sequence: CATGDRGEAFF. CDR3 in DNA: TGCGCCACCGGGGACAGGGGTGAAGCTTTCTTT.

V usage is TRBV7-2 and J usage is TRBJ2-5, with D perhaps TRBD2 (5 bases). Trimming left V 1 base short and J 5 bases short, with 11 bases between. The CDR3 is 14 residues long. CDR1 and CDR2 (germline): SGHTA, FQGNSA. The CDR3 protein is CASSLGPPGETQYF. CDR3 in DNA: TGTGCCAGCAGCTTAGGCCCCCCGGGGGAGACCCAGTACTTC.

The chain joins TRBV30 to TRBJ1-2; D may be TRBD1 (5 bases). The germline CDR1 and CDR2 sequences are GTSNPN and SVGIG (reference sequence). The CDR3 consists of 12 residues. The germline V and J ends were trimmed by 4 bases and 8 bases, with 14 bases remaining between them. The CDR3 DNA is TGTGCCTGGATTCGGGGGGGGAACGGCTACACCTTC. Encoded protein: CAWIRGGNGYTF.

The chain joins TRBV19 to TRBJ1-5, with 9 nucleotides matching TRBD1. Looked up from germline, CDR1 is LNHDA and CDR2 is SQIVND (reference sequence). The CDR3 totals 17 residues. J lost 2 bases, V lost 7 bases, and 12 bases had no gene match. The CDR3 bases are TGTGCCAGTAACGACAGGGGGTCGGGCGGCGGCAATCAGCCCCAGCATTTT. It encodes CASNDRGSGGGNQPQHF.

CDR3: CASSLGRVQPQHF. The CDR3, as DNA: TGTGCCAGCAGCTTAGGTCGGGTTCAGCCCCAGCATTTT. The genes are TRBV11-3 and TRBJ1-5; unclear D gene. The V gene lost 1 base and the J gene lost 6 bases, with 7 bases spanning the gap. The CDR3 is 13 amino acids. The V gene's germline CDR1 is SGHNT and CDR2 YENEEA.

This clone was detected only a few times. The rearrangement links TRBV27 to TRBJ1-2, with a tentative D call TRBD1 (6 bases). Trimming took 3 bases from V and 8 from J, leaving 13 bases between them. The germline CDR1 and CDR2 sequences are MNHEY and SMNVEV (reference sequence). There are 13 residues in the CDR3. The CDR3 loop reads CASSFSGTRGYTF. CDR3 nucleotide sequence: TGTGCCAGCAGTTTTTCCGGGACACGAGGCTACACCTTC.

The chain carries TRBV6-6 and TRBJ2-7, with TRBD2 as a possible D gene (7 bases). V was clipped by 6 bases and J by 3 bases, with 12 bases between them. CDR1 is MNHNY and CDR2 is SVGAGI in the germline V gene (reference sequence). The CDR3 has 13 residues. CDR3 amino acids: CASSVRGGYEQYV. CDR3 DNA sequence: TGTGCCAGCAGCGTAAGGGGGGGCTACGAGCAGTACGTC.

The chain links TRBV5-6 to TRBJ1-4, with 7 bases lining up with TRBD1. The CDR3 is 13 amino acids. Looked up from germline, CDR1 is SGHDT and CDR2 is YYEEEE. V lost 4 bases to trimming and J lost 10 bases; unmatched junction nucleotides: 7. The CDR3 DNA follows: TGTGCCAGCAGCCCTATACAGGGGTTAAAACTGTTTTTT. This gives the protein CASSPIQGLKLFF.

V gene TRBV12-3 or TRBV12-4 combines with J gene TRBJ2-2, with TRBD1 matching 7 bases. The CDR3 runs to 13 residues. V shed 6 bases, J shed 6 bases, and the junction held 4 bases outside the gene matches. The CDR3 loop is CASSPTGAGELFF. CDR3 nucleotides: TGTGCCAGCAGCCCTACAGGGGCCGGGGAGCTGTTTTTT.

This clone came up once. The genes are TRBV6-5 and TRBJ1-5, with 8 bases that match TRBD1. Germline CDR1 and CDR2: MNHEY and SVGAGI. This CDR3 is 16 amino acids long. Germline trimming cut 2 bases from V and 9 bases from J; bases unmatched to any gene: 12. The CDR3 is CASSYPWTGKITPQHF. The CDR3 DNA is TGTGCCAGCAGTTACCCGTGGACAGGGAAAATTACGCCCCAGCATTTT.

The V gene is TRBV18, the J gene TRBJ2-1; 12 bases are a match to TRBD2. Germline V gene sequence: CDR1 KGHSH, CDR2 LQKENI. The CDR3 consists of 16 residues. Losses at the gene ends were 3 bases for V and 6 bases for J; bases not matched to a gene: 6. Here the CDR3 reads CASSPPTGLAGNEQFF. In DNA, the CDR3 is TGTGCCAGCTCACCCCCGACGGGACTAGCGGGCAATGAGCAGTTCTTC.

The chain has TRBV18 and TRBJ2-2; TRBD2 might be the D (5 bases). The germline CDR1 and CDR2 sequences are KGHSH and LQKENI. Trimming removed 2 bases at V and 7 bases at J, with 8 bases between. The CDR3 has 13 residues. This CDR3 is CASSPAGNGELFF. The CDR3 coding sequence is TGTGCCAGCTCACCAGCGGGTAACGGGGAGCTGTTTTTT.

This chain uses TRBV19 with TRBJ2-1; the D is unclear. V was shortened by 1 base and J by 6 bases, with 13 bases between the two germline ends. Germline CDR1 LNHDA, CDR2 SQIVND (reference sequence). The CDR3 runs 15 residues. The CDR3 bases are TGTGCCAGTAGTATAGGTGCTAACCCAGGCAATGAGCAGTTCTTC. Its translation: CASSIGANPGNEQFF.

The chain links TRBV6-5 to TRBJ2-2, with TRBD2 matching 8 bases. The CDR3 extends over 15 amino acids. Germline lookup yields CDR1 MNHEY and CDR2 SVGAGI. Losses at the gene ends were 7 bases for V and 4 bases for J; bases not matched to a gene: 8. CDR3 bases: TGTGCCAGCACCTCGACTAGCGCCGGCACCGGGGAGCTGTTTTTT. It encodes CASTSTSAGTGELFF.

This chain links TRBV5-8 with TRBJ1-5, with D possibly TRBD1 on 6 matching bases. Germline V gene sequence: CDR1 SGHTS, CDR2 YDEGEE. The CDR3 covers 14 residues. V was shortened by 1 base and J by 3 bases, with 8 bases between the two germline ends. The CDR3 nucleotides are TGTGCCAGCAGCTTGTGGACAGACAATCAGCCCCAGCATTTT. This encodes CASSLWTDNQPQHF.

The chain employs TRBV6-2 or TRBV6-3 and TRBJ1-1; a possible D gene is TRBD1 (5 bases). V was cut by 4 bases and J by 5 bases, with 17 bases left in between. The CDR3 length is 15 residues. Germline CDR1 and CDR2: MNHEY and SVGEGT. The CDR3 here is CASSSPGPGGTEAFF. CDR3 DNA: TGTGCCAGCAGTTCCCCGGGCCCCGGGGGGACTGAAGCTTTCTTT.

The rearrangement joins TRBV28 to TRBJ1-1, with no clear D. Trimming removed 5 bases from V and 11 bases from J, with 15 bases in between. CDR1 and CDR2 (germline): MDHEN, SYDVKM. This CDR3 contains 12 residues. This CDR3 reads CASSPPRGSAFF. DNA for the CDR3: TGTGCCAGCAGTCCCCCCCGGGGTAGTGCTTTCTTT.

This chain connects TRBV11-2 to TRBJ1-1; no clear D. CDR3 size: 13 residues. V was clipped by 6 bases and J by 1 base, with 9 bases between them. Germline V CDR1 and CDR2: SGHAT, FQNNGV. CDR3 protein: CASSSGANTEAFF. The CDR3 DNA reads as TGTGCCAGCAGTTCGGGAGCGAACACTGAAGCTTTCTTT.

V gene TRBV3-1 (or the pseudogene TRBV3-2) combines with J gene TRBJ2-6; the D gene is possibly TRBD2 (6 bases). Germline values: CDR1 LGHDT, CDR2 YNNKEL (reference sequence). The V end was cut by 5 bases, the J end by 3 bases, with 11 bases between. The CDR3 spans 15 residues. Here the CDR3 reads CASSSRGFGANVLTF. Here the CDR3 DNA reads TGTGCCAGCAGCTCGCGGGGCTTTGGGGCCAACGTCCTGACTTTC.